Shown below are 23 T cell receptor beta chains from a single sample sequenced in a study of blood T cell repertoires in COVID-19. Clones were read by immunoSEQ multiplex PCR, and TCRdb kept only the in-frame ones, dropping some. The table shows 300,000 to 400,000 clones, with roughly nine tenths occurring only once. Sequenced: PBMCs or T cells enriched from blood (not recorded which). The source is a man in his sixties who had recovered from COVID-19.

The V gene is TRBV28, the J gene TRBJ2-3; possibly TRBD2 for D (6 bases). CDR3 length equals 14 residues. V dropped 4 bases and J dropped 6 bases, with 14 bases sitting between them. Germline V lookup: CDR1 MDHEN, CDR2 SYDVKM. CDR3 sequence: CASSYTSHGDTQYF. The CDR3, as DNA: TGTGCCAGCAGTTACACTAGCCACGGCGATACGCAGTATTTT.

On this clone itself: The same CDR3 can be traced to other DNA sequences in this sample. The chain combines TRBV18 with TRBJ1-4; 10 bases fit TRBD1. CDR1 is KGHSH, CDR2 LQKENI, per germline. The CDR3 length is 15 residues. The trim removed 3 bases at V and 7 bases at J, leaving 5 bases unmatched. For the CDR3, the DNA is TGTGCCAGCTCACCCCGACAGGGGGCTGGTGAAAAACTGTTTTTT. This sequence encodes CASSPRQGAGEKLFF.

The rearrangement links TRBV5-1 to TRBJ1-2; 8 bases are shared with TRBD1. Trimming removed 4 bases from V and 7 bases from J; junction bases left unmatched: 9. Germline V gene data show CDR1 as SGHRS and CDR2 as YFSETQ. This CDR3 has 14 residues. The CDR3 bases are TGCGCCAGCAGCAACCCGGGACAGGCGGGTGGCTACACCTTC. It yields the protein CASSNPGQAGGYTF.

On this clone itself: Possible read error: a much larger clone is one base away. The rearrangement uses TRBV12-3 or TRBV12-4 and TRBJ2-7; D not certain. V dropped 1 base and J dropped 3 bases, with 4 bases sitting between them. There are 12 residues in the CDR3. CDR3: CASSLGLYEQYF. CDR3 coding DNA: TGTGCCAGCAGTTTAGGACTCTACGAGCAGTACTTC.

This clone has just a few counts. The chain has TRBV2 and TRBJ2-2; TRBD2 matches at 11 bases. The CDR3 totals 17 residues. The germline gives CDR1 SNHLY, CDR2 FYNNEI. J gave up 2 bases and V 6 bases, and 8 bases lay outside the gene matches. The CDR3 DNA reads as TGTGCCAGCAGCGCCCAGGGACTAGCGGAAAACACCGGGGAGCTGTTTTTT. It specifies CASSAQGLAENTGELFF.

The chain carries TRBV7-6 and TRBJ1-5, with TRBD1 matching 12 bases. With V trimmed by 5 bases and J by 6 bases, 5 bases remained unmatched. This CDR3 contains 15 residues. The germline V gene encodes CDR1 SGHVS and CDR2 FNYEAQ. CDR3 in DNA: TGTGCCAGCAGCCTCGGGACAGGGGGCAGTCAGCCCCAGCATTTT. The encoded protein is CASSLGTGGSQPQHF.

The V gene is TRBV5-1, the J gene TRBJ2-2; 13 bases line up with TRBD2. CDR1 is SGHRS and CDR2 is YFSETQ in the germline V gene. The CDR3 runs 17 residues. Losses at the gene ends were 0 bases for V and 2 bases for J; bases not matched to a gene: 1. The CDR3 loop reads CASSLGLAGGNTGELFF. The CDR3, as DNA: TGCGCCAGCAGCTTGGGACTAGCGGGAGGCAACACCGGGGAGCTGTTTTTT.

This sequence joins TRBV11-2 and TRBJ2-1, with D possibly being TRBD1 (5 bases). The V gene lost 2 bases and the J gene lost 5 bases, with 19 bases spanning the gap. The CDR3 covers 17 residues. Germline CDR1 and CDR2: SGHAT and FQNNGV. The DNA for the CDR3 is TGTGCCAGCAGCTTAAAGGGGCGCGGTTCCTCTGACAATGAGCAGTTCTTC. This codes for CASSLKGRGSSDNEQFF. The full variable domain, completed using reference TRBV11-2 and TRBJ2-1, is EAGVAQSPRYKIIEKRQSVAFWCNPISGHATLYWYQQILGQGPKLLIQFQNNGVVDDSQLPKDRFSAERLKGVDSTLKIQPAKLEDSAVYLCASSLKGRGSSDNEQFFGPGTRLTVL.

This chain uses TRBV7-9 with TRBJ2-1, with D unresolved. Germline values: CDR1 SEHNR, CDR2 FQNEAQ (reference sequence). The CDR3 is 15 amino acids. V lost 3 bases, J lost 4 bases, and 13 bases lay in between. CDR3 in amino acids: CASSLAPIEYNEQFF. Written as DNA, the CDR3 is TGTGCCAGCAGCTTGGCCCCCATCGAATACAATGAGCAGTTCTTC.

This clone was counted once. This chain connects TRBV27 to TRBJ1-2; maybe TRBD1 (6 bases). V dropped 4 bases and J dropped 7 bases, with 10 bases sitting between them. The CDR3 contains 12 residues. Germline CDR1 reads MNHEY; CDR2 reads SMNVEV (reference sequence). CDR3 protein: CASSSRGAGYTF. The DNA of the CDR3 is TGTGCCAGCAGTTCGCGGGGGGCTGGCTACACCTTC.

This chain joins TRBV6-1 and TRBJ1-1, with a weak D call TRBD1 (6 bases). CDR3 length equals 16 residues. V lost 3 bases and J 5 bases, leaving 19 bases between the germline ends. Germline CDR1 reads MNHNS; CDR2 reads SASEGT. In DNA, the CDR3 is TGTGCCAGCAGTGATAGACCCCAGGGGTTCGGTACTGAAGCTTTCTTT. Its protein is CASSDRPQGFGTEAFF.

The rearrangement links TRBV7-2 to TRBJ2-7; no clear D. The CDR3 consists of 13 residues. Trimming shortened V by 7 bases and J by 1 base, and 11 bases separated the two germline ends. Per the germline V gene, CDR1 is SGHTA and CDR2 is FQGNSA. In DNA, the CDR3 is TGTGCCAGCACCTGGTATACTTCCTACGAGCAGTACTTC. Its protein is CASTWYTSYEQYF.

The rearrangement joins TRBV7-3 to TRBJ2-3, with TRBD1 matching 10 bases. From germline, CDR1 is SGHTA and CDR2 FQGTGA. The CDR3 sequence is 16 residues long. Unmatched junction bases numbered 6, after V lost 1 base and J lost 5 bases. In DNA, the CDR3 is TGTGCCAGCAGCTTAAGGGCTGGACAGGGGGTAGATACGCAGTATTTT. This translates into CASSLRAGQGVDTQYF.

The chain combines TRBV12-2 with TRBJ1-2; the table gives TRBD1 as D, unverified against the DNA. TRBV12-2 is tagged as a pseudogene. This CDR3 region has 15 residues. The CDR3 region has the DNA TGTGCAAGTCGCTTAGCGGACCAGGGTTGTTATGGCTACACCTTC. Residues: CASRLADQGCYGYTF.

V gene TRBV28 combines with J gene TRBJ2-7; the match to TRBD2 covers 7 bases. Germline assignment: CDR1 MDHEN and CDR2 SYDVKM. J lost 3 bases, V lost 7 bases, and 6 bases had no gene match. CDR3 length equals 13 residues. The CDR3 bases are TGTGCCAGCATACTAGGGAGGGGCTACGAGCAGTACTTC. It encodes CASILGRGYEQYF.

This clone was found a few times. The chain carries TRBV28 and TRBJ1-1; D remains unclear. The V and J ends lost 7 bases and 7 bases respectively, with 13 bases between them. This CDR3 has 12 residues. Germline V gene data show CDR1 as MDHEN and CDR2 as SYDVKM. Here the CDR3 DNA reads TGTGCCAGCACCATATTCGGGAGTGAAGCTTTCTTT. This sequence encodes CASTIFGSEAFF.

In the case of this clone: The sample has other DNA sequences that encode this CDR3 too. CDR3: CASSLGGVNTEAFF. The CDR3 DNA follows: TGTGCCAGCAGCTTAGGCGGGGTGAACACTGAAGCTTTCTTT. This chain connects TRBV11-3 to TRBJ1-1; the D is unclear. The CDR3 extends over 14 amino acids. Germline V CDR1 and CDR2: SGHNT, YENEEA. Trimming removed 1 base at V and 0 bases at J, with 6 bases between.

This chain joins TRBV3-1 (or the pseudogene TRBV3-2) and TRBJ1-6, with D unclear. In germline, CDR1 is LGHDT, CDR2 YNNKEL (reference sequence). Trimming stripped 7 bases from V and 1 base from J, with 11 bases between. CDR3 size: 15 residues. The CDR3 region has the DNA TGTGCCAGCACCGCGAGGGAGTCCTATAATTCACCCCTCCACTTT. This codes for CASTARESYNSPLHF.

The chain links TRBV2 to TRBJ1-1; D not certain. Trimming pared 7 bases from V and 7 bases from J, leaving 16 bases between. CDR3 length: 13 amino acids. CDR1 SNHLY and CDR2 FYNNEI come from the germline V gene. The CDR3: CASKERPRNEAFF. In nucleotides, the CDR3 is TGTGCCAGCAAGGAGCGCCCGCGAAATGAAGCTTTCTTT. The variable domain in full, completed from reference TRBV2 and TRBJ1-1, reads EPEVTQTPSHQVTQMGQEVILRCVPISNHLYFYWYRQILGQKVEFLVSFYNNEISEKSEIFDDQFSVERPDGSNFTLKIRSTKLEDSAMYFCASKERPRNEAFFGQGTRLTVV.

This clone came up once. The J gene is TRBJ2-1, the V gene TRBV28; 16 bases agree with TRBD2. CDR1 is MDHEN, CDR2 SYDVKM, per germline. The CDR3 has 20 residues. V lost 4 bases, J lost 9 bases, and 18 bases stayed unmatched. The CDR3 DNA is TGTGCCAGCAGTTCGACCGCGACAGGGGGACTAGCGGGAGGGTCCGGTGAGCAGTTCTTC. It yields the protein CASSSTATGGLAGGSGEQFF.

The chain employs TRBV28 and TRBJ1-2; TRBD1 matches at 7 bases. The CDR3 has 16 amino acids. Per the germline V gene, CDR1 is MDHEN and CDR2 is SYDVKM. The J segment lost 1 base and the V segment lost 5 bases, leaving 10 bases of the junction unmatched. CDR3 in DNA: TGTGCCAGCAGTACTACAGGGGTGGGTTATAACTATGGCTACACCTTC. Protein: CASSTTGVGYNYGYTF.

The chain joins TRBV5-1 to TRBJ1-3; 10 positions match TRBD1. V was clipped by 5 bases and J by 4 bases; unmatched bases: 3. CDR1 SGHRS and CDR2 YFSETQ come from the germline V gene. The CDR3 spans 14 residues. The CDR3 loop is CASRGTGVGNTIYF. The DNA for the CDR3 is TGCGCCAGCAGAGGGACAGGGGTCGGAAACACCATATATTTT.

This chain links TRBV28 with TRBJ2-3, with 11 nucleotides matching TRBD2. The CDR3 runs 16 residues. The junction had 6 bases not matched to a gene; V was cut back by 3 bases and J by 4 bases. CDR1 is MDHEN, CDR2 SYDVKM, per germline. CDR3 region: CASSFGSGLAADTQYF. CDR3 nucleotide sequence: TGTGCCAGCAGTTTTGGGTCGGGACTAGCGGCAGATACGCAGTATTTT.